The clone carrying this T cell receptor beta chain appeared many times. The sample is drawn from a study of patients and donors after allogeneic stem cell transplantation. The V end was cut by 5 bases, the J end by 6 bases, with 14 bases between. The CDR3 extends over 12 amino acids. Germline lookup yields CDR1 DFQATT and CDR2 SNEGSKA (reference sequence). TCRdb passed the RT-PCR reads through MiXCR, listing each CDR3 protein once. The sample lists 25,000 to 30,000 distinct CDR3 sequences, over 7% occurring once. V gene TRBV20-1 combines with J gene TRBJ2-7; no clear D. The origin of this receptor is a human donor who was either an allogeneic HSCT recipient or a stem cell or donor lymphocyte infusion donor (not recorded which). It is not recorded whose cells these are; they may come from a transplant donor. The sequencing sample was made of blood, either unsorted or a sorted T cell fraction (not recorded which). CDR3 loop: CSAYYDLGEQYF. CDR3 sequence (DNA): TGCAGTGCTTACTACGATCTTGGCGAGCAGTACTTC.